These T cell receptor beta chains were read from a single sample in a study of T cell repertoires in cytomegalovirus infection. TCRdb re-derived calls from the reads in MiXCR, one entry per CDR3 protein. The sample yields about 740,000 distinct CDR3 sequences, roughly 35% seen once. The specimen was PBMCs. Every receptor here comes from a human donor in good health (CMV status not recorded). Some clones in this sample may be carry-over from other donors' samples. The CDR3 runs from the conserved cysteine through the conserved F or W. D genes are given only for firm matches. Rows may omit the clone size; those that give it use once, few, many or a size class.

CDR3 protein: CASSSDRASYEQYF; CDR3 DNA: TGTGCCAGCAGTTCGGACAGGGCCTCCTACGAGCAGTACTTC; J gene: TRBJ2-7; clone size: .; V gene: TRBV12-3/TRBV12-4; D gene: TRBD1
CDR3 protein: CAGGDRGEAFF; CDR3 DNA: TGTGCCGGAGGGGACAGGGGTGAAGCTTTCTTT; J gene: TRBJ1-1; clone size: few; V gene: TRBV19; D gene: TRBD1
CDR3 protein: CATQGVYEQYF; CDR3 DNA: TGTGCCACTCAGGGGGTTTACGAGCAGTACTTC; J gene: TRBJ2-7; clone size: .; V gene: TRBV3-1; D gene: TRBD1
CDR3 protein: CASSPRGGASYNEQFF; CDR3 DNA: TGTGCCAGCAGCCCGCGCGGGGGGGCCTCCTACAATGAGCAGTTCTTC; J gene: TRBJ2-1; clone size: few; V gene: TRBV7-2; D gene: TRBD2
CDR3 protein: CSALGPRATQSSYNEQFF; CDR3 DNA: TGCAGTGCTCTTGGCCCCAGGGCGACGCAGAGCTCCTACAATGAGCAGTTCTTC; J gene: TRBJ2-1; clone size: once; V gene: TRBV20-1; D gene: .
CDR3 protein: CASSVIWGGSYEQYF; CDR3 DNA: TGTGCCAGCAGTGTTATATGGGGGGGGTCCTACGAGCAGTACTTC; J gene: TRBJ2-7; clone size: .; V gene: TRBV28; D gene: TRBD2
CDR3 protein: CSARDQTSTEAFF; CDR3 DNA: TGCAGTGCTAGAGATCAAACGAGCACTGAAGCTTTCTTT; J gene: TRBJ1-1; clone size: .; V gene: TRBV20-1; D gene: .
CDR3 protein: CASSQAQLAFGDTGELFF; CDR3 DNA: TGCGCCAGCAGCCAAGCCCAACTAGCCTTCGGGGACACCGGGGAGCTGTTTTTT; J gene: TRBJ2-2; clone size: .; V gene: TRBV4-3; D gene: .
CDR3 protein: CASSFPGGQGAEQYF; CDR3 DNA: TGTGCCAGCAGCTTCCCCGGTGGACAAGGTGCCGAGCAGTACTTC; J gene: TRBJ2-7; clone size: .; V gene: TRBV5-4; D gene: .
CDR3 protein: CASRRRGEQYF; CDR3 DNA: TGTGCCAGCAGGCGTAGGGGGGAGCAGTACTTC; J gene: TRBJ2-7; clone size: .; V gene: TRBV28; D gene: .
CDR3 protein: CASSLRAGGGGNTIYF; CDR3 DNA: TGTGCCAGCAGTTTAAGAGCAGGGGGCGGAGGAAACACCATATATTTT; J gene: TRBJ1-3; clone size: .; V gene: TRBV28; D gene: TRBD1
CDR3 protein: CASSPYLGTTYEQYF; CDR3 DNA: TGTGCCAGCAGCCCCTACCTCGGGACTACCTACGAGCAGTACTTC; J gene: TRBJ2-7; clone size: many; V gene: TRBV7-6; D gene: TRBD2
CDR3 protein: CASSGGQGGYSNQPQHF; CDR3 DNA: TGTGCCAGTAGTGGAGGACAGGGGGGCTATAGCAATCAGCCCCAGCATTTT; J gene: TRBJ1-5; clone size: .; V gene: TRBV19; D gene: TRBD1
CDR3 protein: CASRGTSGGWELFF; CDR3 DNA: TGTGCCAGCAGGGGGACTAGCGGGGGATGGGAGCTGTTTTTT; J gene: TRBJ2-2; clone size: .; V gene: TRBV2; D gene: TRBD2
CDR3 protein: CASSQVDVWPLHF; CDR3 DNA: TGTGCCAGCAGCCAGGTGGACGTCTGGCCCCTCCACTTT; J gene: TRBJ1-6; clone size: .; V gene: TRBV3-1; D gene: .
CDR3 protein: CASSLGRGRDNEQFF; CDR3 DNA: TGTGCTAGCAGCTTAGGCAGGGGGCGCGACAATGAGCAGTTCTTC; J gene: TRBJ2-1; clone size: once; V gene: TRBV7-7; D gene: TRBD1
CDR3 protein: CASSLGISGGEQFF; CDR3 DNA: TGTGCTAGCAGCTTAGGCATTAGCGGGGGGGAGCAGTTCTTC; J gene: TRBJ2-1; clone size: .; V gene: TRBV7-6; D gene: TRBD2
CDR3 protein: CASSLLDRGTEAFF; CDR3 DNA: TGTGCCAGCAGTTTACTGGACAGGGGAACTGAAGCTTTCTTT; J gene: TRBJ1-1; clone size: .; V gene: TRBV12-3/TRBV12-4; D gene: TRBD1
CDR3 protein: CASNRVDNSNQPQHF; CDR3 DNA: TGTGCCAGCAACAGGGTCGATAATAGCAATCAGCCCCAGCATTTT; J gene: TRBJ1-5; clone size: many; V gene: TRBV28; D gene: .
CDR3 protein: CASRTQGNGELFF; CDR3 DNA: TGTGCCAGCAGGACACAGGGGAACGGGGAGCTGTTTTTT; J gene: TRBJ2-2; clone size: .; V gene: TRBV28; D gene: TRBD1
CDR3 protein: CASADREAEQYF; CDR3 DNA: TGTGCCAGTGCGGACAGGGAGGCGGAGCAGTACTTC; J gene: TRBJ2-7; clone size: .; V gene: TRBV19; D gene: TRBD1
CDR3 protein: CASSLDMGFYYGEETQYF; CDR3 DNA: TGCGCCAGCAGCTTGGATATGGGATTTTACTACGGGGAGGAGACCCAGTACTTC; J gene: TRBJ2-5; clone size: few; V gene: TRBV5-1; D gene: .